Sequencing of this T cell receptor beta chain was carried out in a study of control samples from healthy donors and cancer patients. Using immunoSEQ multiplex PCR, the repertoire was profiled, and TCRdb retains in-frame clones only, with some absent. Of about 92,000 clones in the sample, roughly four fifths were seen once. Trimming cost V 5 bases and J 9 bases; bases outside gene matches: 6. The length of the CDR3 is 13 residues. CDR1 SGHRS and CDR2 YFSETQ come from the germline V gene. J is TRBJ2-1 and V is TRBV5-1; 9 bases map to TRBD2. The TCR comes from an older woman in good health. The material sequenced was blood. CDR3 residues: CASSSGGGSEQFF. CDR3 sequence (DNA): TGCGCCAGCAGTAGCGGGGGTGGTAGTGAGCAGTTCTTC. The full variable domain, with the rest looked up from reference TRBV5-1 and TRBJ2-1, is KAGVTQTPRYLIKTRGQQVTLSCSPISGHRSVSWYQQTPGQGLQFLFEYFSETQRNKGNFPGRFSGRQFSNSRSEMNVSTLELGDSALYLCASSSGGGSEQFFGPGTRLTVL.